Below are 20 T cell receptor beta chains sequenced from a single sample in a study of response to subunit inactivated influenza vaccine. TCRdb redid the calling of the RT-PCR reads with MiXCR, one entry per CDR3 protein. The sample lists 170,000 or so distinct CDR3 sequences; around 10% were seen once. The sequencing used CD8+ T cells sorted from PBMCs, collected about 23 months after vaccination. The receptor source for this set is a man between 50 and 70 years old who received an inactivated influenza vaccine.

There are a few counts of this clonotype. The chain is built from TRBV7-8 and TRBJ2-1; 8 bases are a match to TRBD2. Germline V CDR1 and CDR2: SGHVS, FQNEAQ. The V gene end was trimmed by 6 bases and the J gene end by 5 bases; junction bases not matched to a gene: 9. The CDR3 has 15 residues. The CDR3 is CASSLTGTSNNEQFF. The DNA for the CDR3 is TGTGCCAGCAGTTTAACCGGGACTAGTAACAATGAGCAGTTCTTC.

The table lists this clonotype with a few counts. The chain links TRBV5-6 to TRBJ2-7; D not certain. The CDR3 spans 12 residues. The germline V gene has CDR1 SGHDT and CDR2 YYEEEE. The V gene lost 3 bases and the J gene lost 7 bases, with 11 bases spanning the gap. The CDR3 sequence is CASSWISPEQYF. CDR3 sequence (DNA): TGTGCCAGCAGCTGGATCTCCCCTGAGCAGTACTTC.

This clonotype was picked up a small number of times. The chain couples TRBV7-9 to TRBJ2-7; TRBD1 is a possible D gene (6 bases). The CDR3 is 12 residues long. Trimming removed 5 bases from V and 4 bases from J, with 9 bases in between. The V gene's germline CDR1 is SEHNR and CDR2 FQNEAQ (reference sequence). The CDR3 coding sequence is TGTGCCAGCAGCCTGGGACAATACGAGCAGTACTTC. It encodes CASSLGQYEQYF.

This clonotype was seen a handful of times. This chain joins TRBV29-1 and TRBJ2-2; 7 bases fit TRBD2. The length of the CDR3 is 13 residues. Per the germline V gene, CDR1 is SQVTM and CDR2 is ANQGSEA. Losses at the gene ends were 2 bases for V and 4 bases for J; bases not matched to a gene: 1. The CDR3, as DNA: TGCAGCGTTGAATCGGGGGGCACCGGGGAGCTGTTTTTT. Residues: CSVESGGTGELFF.

This clonotype turned up a few times. The V call is TRBV12-3 or TRBV12-4, the J call TRBJ2-7, with D hard to call. This CDR3 has 14 amino acids. V lost 3 bases to trimming and J lost 5 bases, with 14 bases between them. The CDR3 coding sequence is TGTGCCAGCAGTTTGGAGTCCCGGAATAACGAGCAGTACTTC. As protein: CASSLESRNNEQYF.

This clonotype was detected many times. This sequence joins TRBV12-3 or TRBV12-4 and TRBJ2-7, with D maybe TRBD1 (6 bases). V lost 4 bases and J lost 4, with 14 bases in between. There are 14 residues in the CDR3. The CDR3 region is CASSSRQAGYEQYF. In nucleotides, the CDR3 is TGTGCCAGCAGTTCCCGACAGGCCGGATACGAGCAGTACTTC.

The V gene is TRBV7-9, the J gene TRBJ2-4; TRBD2 is a possible D gene (5 bases). The CDR3 runs to 16 residues. CDR1 and CDR2 (germline): SEHNR, FQNEAQ (reference sequence). The germline V and J ends were trimmed by 5 bases and 1 base, with 15 bases remaining between them. CDR3 region: CASSPIQDWAKNIQYF. The CDR3 coding sequence is TGTGCCAGCAGCCCCATCCAGGACTGGGCCAAAAACATTCAGTACTTC.

The rearrangement links TRBV20-1 to TRBJ1-5; D is undetermined. The CDR3 is made up of 15 amino acids. The germline V and J ends were trimmed by 3 bases and 4 bases, with 16 bases remaining between them. CDR1 and CDR2 from the germline V gene are DFQATT and SNEGSKA (reference sequence). CDR3 coding DNA: TGCAGTGCTAGGGTCGGGATGTCTAGGAATCAGCCCCAGCATTTT. This encodes CSARVGMSRNQPQHF.

There are many counts of this clonotype. CDR3 loop: CASSQGIGSTYNEQFF. The DNA for the CDR3 is TGCGCCAGCAGCCAAGGAATCGGAAGCACCTACAATGAGCAGTTCTTC. The chain combines TRBV4-3 with TRBJ2-1; no clear D. CDR1 and CDR2 (germline): LGHNA, YSLEER. The CDR3 contains 16 residues. Trimming took off 1 base at V and 2 bases at J, with 12 bases between the two ends.

This clonotype was observed a few times. The chain has TRBV9 and TRBJ2-3; the match to TRBD2 covers 10 bases. V trimming: 3 bases; J trimming: 5 bases; junction bases outside the gene matches: 3. This CDR3 comprises 14 residues. Germline CDR1 SGDLS, CDR2 YYNGEE. The chain's CDR3 is CASSARLAGDTQYF. CDR3 DNA: TGTGCCAGCAGCGCCCGACTAGCGGGAGATACGCAGTATTTT. Full variable domain (remainder filled in from reference TRBV9 and TRBJ2-3): DSGVTQTPKHLITATGQRVTLRCSPRSGDLSVYWYQQSLDQGLQFLIQYYNGEERAKGNILERFSAQQFPDLHSELNLSSLELGDSALYFCASSARLAGDTQYFGPGTRLTVL.

This clonotype has a count of ten or more. The genes are TRBV6-2 or TRBV6-3 and TRBJ2-1; D may be TRBD1 (6 bases). The V end lost 6 bases, the J end lost 3 bases, and 12 bases lay between the germline ends. The CDR3 is 14 amino acids. Germline CDR1 MNHEY, CDR2 SVGEGT. This chain's CDR3 is CASSPGQVYNEQFF. CDR3 coding DNA: TGTGCCAGCAGCCCGGGACAAGTCTACAATGAGCAGTTCTTC.

This clonotype was counted between two and nine times. This rearrangement joins TRBV7-3 to TRBJ2-3, with 8 bases identical to TRBD2. The V gene end was trimmed by 5 bases and the J gene end by 2 bases; junction bases not matched to a gene: 3. The CDR3 extends over 14 amino acids. Germline CDR1 SGHTA, CDR2 FQGTGA. Written as DNA, the CDR3 is TGTGCCAGCAGCGCTAGCGGGTTCACAGATACGCAGTATTTT. It encodes CASSASGFTDTQYF.

This sequence joins TRBV20-1 and TRBJ1-1; TRBD1 aligns across 8 bases. The ends lost 4 bases at V and 4 bases at J; junction bases unmatched: 5. CDR1 and CDR2 (germline): DFQATT, SNEGSKA (reference sequence). This CDR3 has 13 residues. The CDR3 DNA reads TGCAGTGCTACTTGGACAGGGAGCACTGAAGCTTTCTTT. Translated, it gives CSATWTGSTEAFF.

This clonotype showed up just a few times. Written as DNA, the CDR3 is TGTGCCAGCAGCTGGGGGACCGCCGCAACTAATGAAAAACTGTTTTTT. Translated, it gives CASSWGTAATNEKLFF. This rearrangement joins TRBV5-6 to TRBJ1-4, with a possible D match to TRBD1 (5 bases). Germline V gene lookup returns CDR1 SGHDT and CDR2 YYEEEE. V gave up 3 bases and J gave up 0 bases, with 12 bases separating them. This CDR3 is 16 amino acids long. Full variable domain (missing parts from reference TRBV5-6 and TRBJ1-4): DAGVTQSPTHLIKTRGQQVTLRCSPKSGHDTVSWYQQALGQGPQFIFQYYEEEERQRGNFPDRFSGHQFPNYSSELNVNALLLGDSALYLCASSWGTAATNEKLFFGSGTQLSVL.

The chain couples TRBV29-1 to TRBJ2-3, with D tentatively TRBD2 (6 bases). CDR1 is SQVTM and CDR2 is ANQGSEA in the germline V gene. The germline V and J ends were trimmed by 7 bases and 0 bases, with 17 bases remaining between them. The CDR3 extends over 15 amino acids. The CDR3 loop is CSATHSGPSTDTQYF. Here the CDR3 DNA reads TGCAGCGCAACGCATAGCGGACCTAGCACAGATACGCAGTATTTT.

CDR3 in amino acids: CASSVAWDGSSSTDTQYF. The CDR3 DNA reads as TGTGCCAGCAGCGTAGCATGGGACGGTTCCTCTAGCACAGATACGCAGTATTTT. The chain has TRBV9 and TRBJ2-3, with D perhaps assigned TRBD1 or TRBD2 (5 bases each). Germline CDR1 and CDR2: SGDLS and YYNGEE. The CDR3 extends over 18 amino acids. V lost 0 bases, J lost 0 bases, and 17 bases lay in between.

This clonotype was seen many times. The chain employs TRBV5-1 and TRBJ1-1; D may be TRBD1 (6 bases). Germline CDR1 SGHRS, CDR2 YFSETQ. The CDR3 length is 16 residues. The V end was cut by 2 bases, the J end by 0 bases, with 14 bases between. CDR3 DNA: TGCGCCAGCAGCTTTTATCAGGGGACGATGAACACTGAAGCTTTCTTT. Its translation: CASSFYQGTMNTEAFF.

There are a few counts of this clonotype. The V and J genes are TRBV5-6 and TRBJ1-1, with a tentative D call TRBD1 (6 bases). V lost 0 bases and J 5 bases, leaving 14 bases between the germline ends. There are 15 residues in the CDR3. Germline V gene sequence: CDR1 SGHDT, CDR2 YYEEEE. For the CDR3, the DNA is TGTGCCAGCAGCTTGGTTCCAGGGGAAGGAACTGAAGCTTTCTTT. Translating it yields CASSLVPGEGTEAFF.

V gene TRBV5-1 combines with J gene TRBJ2-7; 11 bases are a match to TRBD2. There are 17 residues in the CDR3. V gave up 0 bases and J gave up 0 bases; unmatched junction bases: 5. Germline loops: CDR1 SGHRS, CDR2 YFSETQ. CDR3 residues: CASSLGLAGLRSYEQYF. The CDR3 nucleotides are TGCGCCAGCAGCTTGGGACTAGCGGGGCTCCGCTCCTACGAGCAGTACTTC.

This clonotype was observed a few times. The chain is built from TRBV5-6 and TRBJ2-7; 8 nucleotides match TRBD1. This CDR3 is built from 14 residues. J lost 7 bases, V lost 2 bases, and 8 bases had no gene match. Germline V gene lookup returns CDR1 SGHDT and CDR2 YYEEEE. The CDR3 here is CASSFTGGTGEQYF. The DNA of the CDR3 is TGTGCCAGCAGCTTTACAGGGGGAACGGGGGAGCAGTACTTC. Variable domain in full (rest from reference TRBV5-6 and TRBJ2-7): DAGVTQSPTHLIKTRGQQVTLRCSPKSGHDTVSWYQQALGQGPQFIFQYYEEEERQRGNFPDRFSGHQFPNYSSELNVNALLLGDSALYLCASSFTGGTGEQYFGPGTRLTVT.